This TCR beta chain was obtained from a study of response to subunit inactivated influenza vaccine. Notes on the study in general: Every seasonal influenza vaccination brings in few new T cells, the authors suggested.

MiXCR was run by TCRdb on the RT-PCR reads, yielding one entry per CDR3 protein. The sample lists about 190,000 distinct CDR3 sequences; roughly an eighth were seen once. Worth noting for this clonotype: The antigen is not known.

V lost 6 bases and J lost 2, with 8 bases in between. The CDR3 length is 12 residues. This specimen was CD8+ T cells sorted from PBMCs, taken around 5 days after vaccination. The receptor's source is a man aged 50 or older who received an inactivated influenza vaccine. The chain has TRBV12-3 or TRBV12-4 and TRBJ2-7; no firm D call. The CDR3 DNA is TGTGCCAGCAGCTCGACGACCTACGAGCAGTACTTC. This encodes CASSSTTYEQYF.